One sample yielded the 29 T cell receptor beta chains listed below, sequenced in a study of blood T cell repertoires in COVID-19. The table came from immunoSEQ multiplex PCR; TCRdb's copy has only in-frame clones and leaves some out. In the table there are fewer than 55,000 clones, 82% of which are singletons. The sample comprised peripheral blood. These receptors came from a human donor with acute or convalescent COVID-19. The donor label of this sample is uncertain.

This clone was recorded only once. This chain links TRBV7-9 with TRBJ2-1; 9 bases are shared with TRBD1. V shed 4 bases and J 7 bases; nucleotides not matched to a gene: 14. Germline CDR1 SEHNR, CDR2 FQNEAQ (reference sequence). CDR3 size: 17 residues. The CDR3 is CASSYHWTGEGGNEQFF. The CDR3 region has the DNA TGTGCCAGCAGCTATCACTGGACAGGGGAAGGGGGGAATGAGCAGTTCTTC. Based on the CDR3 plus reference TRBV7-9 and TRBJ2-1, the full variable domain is DTGVSQNPRHKITKRGQNVTFRCDPISEHNRLYWYRQTLGQGPEFLTYFQNEAQLEKSRLLSDRFSAERPKGSFSTLEIQRTEQGDSAMYLCASSYHWTGEGGNEQFFGPGTRLTVL.

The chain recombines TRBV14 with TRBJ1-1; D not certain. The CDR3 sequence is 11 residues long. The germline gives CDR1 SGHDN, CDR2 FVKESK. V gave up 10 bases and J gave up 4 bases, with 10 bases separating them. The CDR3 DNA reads TGTGCCACGCGAGTGGTCACTGAAGCTTTCTTT. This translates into CATRVVTEAFF. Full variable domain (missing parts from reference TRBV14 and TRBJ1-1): EAGVTQFPSHSVIEKGQTVTLRCDPISGHDNLYWYRRVMGKEIKFLLHFVKESKQDESGMPNNRFLAERTGGTYSTLKVQPAELEDSGVYFCATRVVTEAFFGQGTRLTVV.

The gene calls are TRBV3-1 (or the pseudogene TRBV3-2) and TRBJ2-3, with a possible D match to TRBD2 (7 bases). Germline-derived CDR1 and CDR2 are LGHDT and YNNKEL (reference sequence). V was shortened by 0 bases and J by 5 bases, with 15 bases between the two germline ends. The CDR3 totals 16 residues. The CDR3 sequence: CASSQDPRGAEDTQYF. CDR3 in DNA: TGTGCCAGCAGCCAAGACCCCCGGGGGGCTGAAGATACGCAGTATTTT.

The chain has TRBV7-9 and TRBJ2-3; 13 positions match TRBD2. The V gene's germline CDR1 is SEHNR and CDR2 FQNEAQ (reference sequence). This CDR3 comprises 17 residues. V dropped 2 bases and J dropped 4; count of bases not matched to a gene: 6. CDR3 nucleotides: TGTGCCAGCAGCTTATGGTCAGGACTAGCGGGAGCAGATACGCAGTATTTT. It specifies CASSLWSGLAGADTQYF. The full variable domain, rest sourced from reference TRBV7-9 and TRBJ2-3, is DTGVSQNPRHKITKRGQNVTFRCDPISEHNRLYWYRQTLGQGPEFLTYFQNEAQLEKSRLLSDRFSAERPKGSFSTLEIQRTEQGDSAMYLCASSLWSGLAGADTQYFGPGTRLTVL.

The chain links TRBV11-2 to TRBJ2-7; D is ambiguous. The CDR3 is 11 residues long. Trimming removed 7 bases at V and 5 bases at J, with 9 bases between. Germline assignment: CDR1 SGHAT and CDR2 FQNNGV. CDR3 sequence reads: CASTLTDEQYF. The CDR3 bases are TGTGCCAGCACCCTTACGGACGAGCAGTACTTC.

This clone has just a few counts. The CDR3 coding sequence is TGTGCCAGCAGCCAAGAGCGTGGCACAGATACGCAGTATTTT. Translated, it gives CASSQERGTDTQYF. The chain employs TRBV4-2 and TRBJ2-3; D is unresolved. The germline CDR1 and CDR2 sequences are LGHNA and YNFKEQ. V lost 0 bases, J lost 1 base, and 5 bases lay in between. This CDR3 has 14 residues.

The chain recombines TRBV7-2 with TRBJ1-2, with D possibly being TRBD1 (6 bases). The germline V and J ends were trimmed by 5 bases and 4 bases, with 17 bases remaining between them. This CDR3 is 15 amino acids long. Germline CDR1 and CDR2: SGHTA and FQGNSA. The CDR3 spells CASSPRQDTLYGYTF. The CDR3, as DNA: TGTGCCAGCAGCCCCCGACAGGATACGCTCTATGGCTACACCTTC.

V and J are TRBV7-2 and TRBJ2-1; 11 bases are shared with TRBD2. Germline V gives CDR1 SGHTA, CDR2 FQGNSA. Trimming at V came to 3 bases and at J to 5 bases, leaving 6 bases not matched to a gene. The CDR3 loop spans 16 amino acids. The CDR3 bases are TGTGCCAGCAGCTTTACCGGGACTAGCGGAAACAATGAGCAGTTCTTC. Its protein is CASSFTGTSGNNEQFF.

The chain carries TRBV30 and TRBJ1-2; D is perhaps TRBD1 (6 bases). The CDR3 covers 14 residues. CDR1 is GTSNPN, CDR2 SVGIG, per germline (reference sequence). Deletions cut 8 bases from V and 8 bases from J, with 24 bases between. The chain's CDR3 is CAVGRGAGAGGYTF. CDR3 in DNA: TGTGCCGTCGGACGGGGGGCGGGGGCAGGGGGCTACACCTTC.

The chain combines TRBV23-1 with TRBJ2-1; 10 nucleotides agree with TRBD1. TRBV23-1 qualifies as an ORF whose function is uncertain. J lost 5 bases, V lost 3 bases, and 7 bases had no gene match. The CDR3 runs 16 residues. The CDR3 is CASSHFRDRGDNEQFF. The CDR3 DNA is TGCGCCAGCAGTCATTTCCGGGACAGGGGCGACAATGAGCAGTTCTTC.

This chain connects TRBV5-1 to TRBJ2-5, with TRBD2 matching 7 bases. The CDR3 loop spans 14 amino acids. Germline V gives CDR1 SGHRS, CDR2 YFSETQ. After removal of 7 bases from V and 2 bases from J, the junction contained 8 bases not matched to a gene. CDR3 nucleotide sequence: TGCGCCAGCTGGGCTAGCGGAACTCAAGAGACCCAGTACTTC. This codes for CASWASGTQETQYF.

CDR3 amino acids: CASSIARENSPLHF. CDR3 in DNA: TGTGCCAGTAGTATAGCAAGGGAGAATTCACCCCTCCACTTT. The rearrangement joins TRBV19 to TRBJ1-6; D remains ambiguous. In germline, CDR1 is LNHDA, CDR2 SQIVND (reference sequence). The germline V and J ends were trimmed by 1 base and 7 bases, with 8 bases remaining between them. The CDR3 is 14 residues long.

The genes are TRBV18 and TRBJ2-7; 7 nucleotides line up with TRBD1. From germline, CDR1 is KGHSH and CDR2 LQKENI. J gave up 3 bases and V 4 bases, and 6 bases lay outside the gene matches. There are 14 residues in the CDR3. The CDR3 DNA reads TGTGCCAGCTCACTTTCTAGGACAGGCTACGAGCAGTACTTC. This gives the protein CASSLSRTGYEQYF.

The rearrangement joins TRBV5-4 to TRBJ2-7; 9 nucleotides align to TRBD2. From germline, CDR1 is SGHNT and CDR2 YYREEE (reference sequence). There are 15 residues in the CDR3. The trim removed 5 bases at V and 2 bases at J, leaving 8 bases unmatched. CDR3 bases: TGTGCCAGCAGTGTAGGGACTAGCAGCACCTACGAGCAGTACTTC. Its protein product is CASSVGTSSTYEQYF.

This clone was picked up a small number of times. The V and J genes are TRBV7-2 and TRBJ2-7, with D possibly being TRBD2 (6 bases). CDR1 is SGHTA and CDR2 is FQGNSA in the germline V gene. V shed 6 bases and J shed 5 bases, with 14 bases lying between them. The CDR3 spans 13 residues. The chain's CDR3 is CASRYPGSNEQYF. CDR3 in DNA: TGTGCCAGCAGGTATCCCGGGAGCAACGAGCAGTACTTC.

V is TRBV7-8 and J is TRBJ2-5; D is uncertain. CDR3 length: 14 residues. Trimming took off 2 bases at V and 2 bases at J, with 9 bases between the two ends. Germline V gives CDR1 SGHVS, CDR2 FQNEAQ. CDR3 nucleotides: TGTGCCAGCAGCTTACAGTTTCTTCAAGAGACCCAGTACTTC. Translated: CASSLQFLQETQYF.

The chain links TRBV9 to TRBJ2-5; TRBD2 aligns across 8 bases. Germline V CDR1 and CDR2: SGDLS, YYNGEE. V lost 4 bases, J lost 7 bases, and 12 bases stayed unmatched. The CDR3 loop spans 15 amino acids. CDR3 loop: CASSPRGPGGWTQYF. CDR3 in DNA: TGTGCCAGCAGCCCCCGGGGTCCGGGGGGGTGGACCCAGTACTTC.

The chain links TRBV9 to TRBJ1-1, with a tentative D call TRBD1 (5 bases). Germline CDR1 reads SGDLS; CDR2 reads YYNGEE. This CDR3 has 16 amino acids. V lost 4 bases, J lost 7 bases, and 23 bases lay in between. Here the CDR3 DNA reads TGTGCCAGCAGCCGCGTGGAGGGGCCGGTGGTAGGTGAAGCTTTCTTT. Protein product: CASSRVEGPVVGEAFF.

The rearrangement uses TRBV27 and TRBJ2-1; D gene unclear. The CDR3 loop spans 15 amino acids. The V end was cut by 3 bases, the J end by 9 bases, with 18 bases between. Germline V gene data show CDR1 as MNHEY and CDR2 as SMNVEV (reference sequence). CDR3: CASSFAVAPSGEQFF. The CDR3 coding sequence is TGTGCCAGCAGTTTTGCTGTGGCGCCGTCGGGTGAGCAGTTCTTC.

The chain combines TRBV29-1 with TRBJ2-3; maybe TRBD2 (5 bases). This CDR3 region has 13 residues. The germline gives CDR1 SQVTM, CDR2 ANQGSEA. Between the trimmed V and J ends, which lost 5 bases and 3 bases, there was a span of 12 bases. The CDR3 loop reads CSVYLPGTDTQYF. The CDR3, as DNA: TGCAGCGTTTATCTACCGGGGACAGATACGCAGTATTTT.

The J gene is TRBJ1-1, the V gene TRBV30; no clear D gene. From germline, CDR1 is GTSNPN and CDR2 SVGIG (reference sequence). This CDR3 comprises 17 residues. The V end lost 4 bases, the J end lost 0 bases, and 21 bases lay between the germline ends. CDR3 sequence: CAWNQGSGGRMNTEAFF. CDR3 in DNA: TGTGCCTGGAACCAAGGAAGTGGAGGTAGAATGAACACTGAAGCTTTCTTT. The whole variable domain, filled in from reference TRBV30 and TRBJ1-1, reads SQTIHQWPATLVQPVGSPLSLECTVEGTSNPNLYWYRQAAGRGLQLLFYSVGIGQISSEVPQNLSASRPQDRQFILSSKKLLLSDSGFYLCAWNQGSGGRMNTEAFFGQGTRLTVV.

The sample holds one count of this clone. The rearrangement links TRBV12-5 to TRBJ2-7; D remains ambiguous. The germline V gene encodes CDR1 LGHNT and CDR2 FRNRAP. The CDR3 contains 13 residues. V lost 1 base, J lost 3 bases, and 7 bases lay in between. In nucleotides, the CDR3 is TGTGCTAGTGGTTTGGATATTCGCTACGAGCAGTACTTC. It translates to CASGLDIRYEQYF.

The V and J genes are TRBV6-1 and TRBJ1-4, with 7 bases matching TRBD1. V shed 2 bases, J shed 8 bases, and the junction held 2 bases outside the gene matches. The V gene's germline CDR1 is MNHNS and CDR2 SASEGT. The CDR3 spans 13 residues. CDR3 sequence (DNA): TGTGCCAGCAGTGAAAAGGGACAGGAAAAACTGTTTTTT. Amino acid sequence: CASSEKGQEKLFF.

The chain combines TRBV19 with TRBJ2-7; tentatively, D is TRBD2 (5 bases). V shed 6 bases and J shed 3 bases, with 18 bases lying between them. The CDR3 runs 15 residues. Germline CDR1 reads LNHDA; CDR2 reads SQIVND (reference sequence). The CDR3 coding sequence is TGTGCCAGTAGAAGACATGAAACTCGGGACTACGAGCAGTACTTC. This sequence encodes CASRRHETRDYEQYF.

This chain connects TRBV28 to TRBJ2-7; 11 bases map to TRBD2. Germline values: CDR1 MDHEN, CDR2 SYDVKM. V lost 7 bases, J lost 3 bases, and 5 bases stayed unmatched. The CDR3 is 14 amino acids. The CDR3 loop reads CASTLGTSGYEQYF. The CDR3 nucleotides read TGTGCCAGCACCCTCGGGACTAGCGGCTACGAGCAGTACTTC.

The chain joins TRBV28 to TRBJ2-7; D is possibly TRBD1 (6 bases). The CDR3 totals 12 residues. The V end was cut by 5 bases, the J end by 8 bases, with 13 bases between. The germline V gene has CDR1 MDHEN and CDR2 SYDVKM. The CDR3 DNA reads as TGTGCCAGCAGTCTCAGGGGAGAGAAGCAGTACTTC. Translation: CASSLRGEKQYF.

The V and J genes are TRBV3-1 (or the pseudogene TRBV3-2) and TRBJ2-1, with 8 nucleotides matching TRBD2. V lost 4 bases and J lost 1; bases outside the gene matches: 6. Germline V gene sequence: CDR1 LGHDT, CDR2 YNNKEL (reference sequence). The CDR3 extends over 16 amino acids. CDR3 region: CASSLRGGRSYNEQFF. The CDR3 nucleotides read TGTGCCAGCAGCCTGCGCGGGGGGCGATCCTACAATGAGCAGTTCTTC.

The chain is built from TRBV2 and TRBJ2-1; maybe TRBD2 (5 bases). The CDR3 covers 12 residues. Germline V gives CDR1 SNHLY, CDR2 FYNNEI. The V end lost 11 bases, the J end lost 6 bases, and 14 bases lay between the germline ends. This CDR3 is CASGIGVNEQFF. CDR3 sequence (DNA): TGTGCCTCTGGAATCGGGGTCAATGAGCAGTTCTTC.

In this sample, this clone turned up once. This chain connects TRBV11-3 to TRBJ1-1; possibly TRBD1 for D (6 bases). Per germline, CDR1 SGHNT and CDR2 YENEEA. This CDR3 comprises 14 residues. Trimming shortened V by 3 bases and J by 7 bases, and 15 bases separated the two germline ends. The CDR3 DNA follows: TGTGCCAGCAGCTTGGCAGGGGAATATAGTGAAGCTTTCTTT. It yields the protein CASSLAGEYSEAFF.